The clone carrying this TCR beta chain was recorded a few times. Its specificity is not known. This record comes from a study of T-cell memory formation after mild COVID-19. The authors produced TCR alpha and TCR beta cDNA libraries with sample barcodes and UMIs by 5'RACE using constant-segment primers. TCRdb analysed the 5' RACE reads with MiXCR anew, one entry per CDR3 protein. The sample shows more than 350,000 distinct CDR3 sequences, around a sixth of them seen only once. Regarding the study as a whole: There were some responding clones in pre-infection memory, which suggested that cross-reactive memory had joined. CD4+ contracting clones were found mainly in CM and EM, and CD8+ ones in EMRA. There was no confirmation that second-wave clones peaking on day 37 were SARS-CoV-2 specific.

Germline CDR1 SEHNR, CDR2 FQNEAQ (reference sequence). The CDR3 is 16 residues long. Trimming removed 0 bases at V and 0 bases at J, with 8 bases between. The gene calls are TRBV7-9 and TRBJ2-2, with D possibly being TRBD1 (6 bases). Sequencing was performed on PBMCs or a T cell subset sorted from them (not recorded which). The TCR comes from a man in his late teens or twenties who had mild COVID-19 (a few samples of this study predate the infection). Cell type and time point are not known. CDR3: CASSLAGTTNTGELFF. Here the CDR3 DNA reads TGTGCCAGCAGCTTAGCCGGGACAACGAACACCGGGGAGCTGTTTTTT.